The clone carrying this T cell receptor (beta chain) has a count of ten or more. This record belongs to a study of T cells in Graves' hyperthyroidism and ophthalmopathy. Researchers took RNA transcripts and amplified the TCR beta CDR3 regions from them. The TCR CDR3 first-round RT-PCR relied on the HTBI primer set. Each CDR3 protein gets one entry after TCRdb re-called the multiplex PCR reads with MiXCR. This table holds approximately 350,000 distinct CDR3 sequences, nearly 15% found once. The TCR originated in a woman aged 55-69 years with Graves' ophthalmopathy. The sequenced material came from blood.

Here the CDR3 reads CASSLVSGGVRQETQYF. The DNA for the CDR3 is TGTGCCAGCAGTTTAGTGAGTGGAGGAGTCCGACAAGAGACCCAGTACTTC. This chain connects TRBV28 to TRBJ2-5; the D gene is possibly TRBD2 (5 bases). The CDR3 spans 17 residues. With 2 bases removed from V and 2 bases from J, the gap between germline ends came to 18 bases. The germline V gene has CDR1 MDHEN and CDR2 SYDVKM. Combining the CDR3 with reference TRBV28 and TRBJ2-5 gives the whole variable domain DVKVTQSSRYLVKRTGEKVFLECVQDMDHENMFWYRQDPGLGLRLIYFSYDVKMKEKGDIPEGYSVSREKKERFSLILESASTNQTSMYLCASSLVSGGVRQETQYFGPGTRLLVL.